This T cell receptor beta chain was identified in a study of circulating CD8 cells and anti-PD-1 response in melanoma. The QIAseq Immune Repertoire TCR panel built the libraries from roughly 16 ng of total RNA. Via MiXCR, TCRdb re-called the reads, giving one row per CDR3 protein. The data hold roughly 530 distinct CDR3 sequences, with over 8.5% observed a single time. This CDR3 is 12 amino acids long. Germline CDR1 reads SNHLY; CDR2 reads FYNNEI. V was clipped by 5 bases and J by 2 bases, with 7 bases between them. Sorting of live CD3+CD8+TCRalphabeta+ cells by PD-1 and/or TIGIT gave four subsets. This clonotype was counted between two and nine times. Its antigen is still unknown. Findings and caveats of the study: Under 7% of TRB clonotypes were shared between subsets at M1. Peptide assays on expanded sorted subsets replaced tumor-based reactivity testing. TIGIT repertoires were least diverse, DNEG repertoires most diverse. Published repertoire comparisons used only baseline and M1 samples from a small cohort with few responders.

The clonotype was recovered from a human donor with melanoma. Here the sequenced sample was CD8+ T cells from PBMCs, taken at baseline or after one month of anti-PD-1 therapy (not recorded which). The chain links TRBV2 to TRBJ2-7; TRBD2 is a possible D gene (6 bases). CDR3 sequence (DNA): TGTGCCAGCAGTCCGGGGGCCTACGAGCAGTACTTC. It codes for CASSPGAYEQYF.